The following is a T cell receptor beta chain sequence with its context. Antigen: not known. The sample is drawn from a study of graft-versus-host responses after intestinal transplantation. Study in general: Recipients had multivisceral, liver-intestinal, or isolated intestinal transplants.

Trimming pared 7 bases from V and 3 bases from J, leaving 15 bases between. The CDR3 runs to 15 residues. The germline V gene encodes CDR1 MNHEY and CDR2 SVGAGI. Using immunoSEQ multiplex PCR, the repertoire was profiled, and TCRdb retains in-frame clones only, with some absent. The sample yields about 97,000 clones, approximately 90% seen once. Regarding the study as a whole: Researchers found peak circulating GvH clone levels linked to early post-transplant HvG declines.

The V and J genes are TRBV6-5 and TRBJ1-4, with D possibly being TRBD1 (5 bases). This sequence was found in a human patient who received an intestinal transplant, so some T cells may come from the graft donor. This specimen consisted of PBMCs, obtained around 68 weeks after intestinal transplant. In DNA form, the CDR3 reads TGTGCCAGCACCCAAAATGGGGGTGCTAATGAAAAACTGTTTTTT. It is translated as CASTQNGGANEKLFF.